This TCR beta chain was identified during a study of Graves' ophthalmopathy and Graves' hyperthyroidism. RNA transcripts served as template for amplifying TCR beta CDR3 sequences. After a first-round RT-PCR with HTBI primers, a second-round multiplex PCR was run. MiXCR was run by TCRdb on the multiplex PCR reads, yielding one entry per CDR3 protein. Of 40,000 to 45,000 distinct CDR3 sequences in the sample, over 40% were seen once. In this sample, this clonotype turned up many times. Those donors who had ophthalmopathy presented with moderate-to-severe activity, a CAS of ≥3, a NOSPECS of ≥4 and a duration under 3 months. No donor had other autoimmune disease, uncontrolled infection, pregnancy or lactation. There are 15 residues in the CDR3. The germline V gene has CDR1 MNHNS and CDR2 SASEGT. The V gene lost 7 bases and the J gene lost 1 base, with 16 bases spanning the gap.

This TCR came from an adult man with Graves' ophthalmopathy. The chain combines TRBV6-1 with TRBJ1-1; D perhaps matches TRBD1 (5 bases). The sample consisted of peripheral blood. The CDR3 protein is CASISFGTGNTEAFF. The CDR3 coding sequence is TGTGCCAGCATATCCTTTGGGACTGGGAACACTGAAGCTTTCTTT.